Below, 30 T cell receptor beta chains from the same sample are listed, as sequenced in a study of Ad26.COV2.S vaccination and SARS-CoV-2 variants. TCRdb's copy holds only in-frame clones and misses some; the assay was immunoSEQ multiplex PCR. This sample has hundreds of thousands of clones, with approximately 86% found just once. Treatment here: around 19 received Ad26.COV2.S at low or high dose, single or two shots; a few received placebo; per-sample allocation not given. All samples were drawn on day 63, counting from the first vaccine or placebo injection. The sample was peripheral blood, taken in a trial of Ad26.COV2.S vaccine versus placebo. These receptors were taken from a person between 18 and 65 years old who received the Ad26.COV2.S COVID-19 vaccine or a placebo.

The chain carries TRBV27 and TRBJ1-1; the D gene is possibly TRBD1 (5 bases). Trimming cost V 6 bases and J 1 base, with 15 bases left between them. This CDR3 spans 15 amino acids. Germline values: CDR1 MNHEY, CDR2 SMNVEV (reference sequence). CDR3 sequence reads: CASSINSGQNTEAFF. The DNA for the CDR3 is TGTGCCAGCAGCATAAACTCTGGACAGAACACTGAAGCTTTCTTT.

The chain is built from TRBV29-1 and TRBJ2-3, with a weak D call TRBD1 (6 bases). Trimming shortened V by 4 bases and J by 1 base, and 15 bases separated the two germline ends. The germline CDR1 and CDR2 sequences are SQVTM and ANQGSEA. This CDR3 has 15 amino acids. The DNA of the CDR3 is TGCAGCGTTGCATATCAGGGGCTTGGCACAGATACGCAGTATTTT. Translating gives CSVAYQGLGTDTQYF.

The chain employs TRBV28 and TRBJ1-2; D is possibly TRBD1 (5 bases). From germline, CDR1 is MDHEN and CDR2 SYDVKM. The CDR3 sequence is 13 residues long. The V end was cut by 10 bases, the J end by 6 bases, with 18 bases between. This chain's CDR3 is CATLGPGAHGYTF. The CDR3 region has the DNA TGTGCCACCCTGGGGCCCGGGGCCCATGGCTACACCTTC.

The chain couples TRBV7-8 to TRBJ2-1, with 7 bases lining up with TRBD2. Germline V CDR1 and CDR2: SGHVS, FQNEAQ. The CDR3 extends over 15 amino acids. J was trimmed by 4 bases and V by 0 bases; bases with no gene match: 3. Written as DNA, the CDR3 is TGTGCCAGCAGCTTAGCGGGAGGGCGGTACAATGAGCAGTTCTTC. It specifies CASSLAGGRYNEQFF.

The genes are TRBV7-2 and TRBJ1-1; D is possibly TRBD1 (5 bases). There are 14 residues in the CDR3. Germline V lookup: CDR1 SGHTA, CDR2 FQGNSA. V dropped 4 bases and J dropped 5 bases, with 14 bases sitting between them. CDR3 loop: CASSSRDRMTEAFF. The DNA of the CDR3 is TGTGCCAGCAGCTCCCGGGACCGTATGACTGAAGCTTTCTTT.

The gene calls are TRBV7-2 and TRBJ2-7, with 7 bases lining up with TRBD2. This CDR3 is built from 15 residues. With V trimmed by 2 bases and J by 3 bases, 7 bases remained unmatched. From germline, CDR1 is SGHTA and CDR2 FQGNSA. CDR3: CASSLSGAGDYEQYF. CDR3 sequence (DNA): TGTGCCAGCAGCTTAAGCGGGGCTGGGGACTACGAGCAGTACTTC.

This chain joins TRBV3-1 (or the pseudogene TRBV3-2) and TRBJ2-1; 7 positions match TRBD2. The ends lost 5 bases at V and 5 bases at J; junction bases unmatched: 6. The CDR3 is 14 amino acids. Germline loops: CDR1 LGHDT, CDR2 YNNKEL (reference sequence). This CDR3 is CASSRAGYHNEQFF. The CDR3 DNA sequence: TGTGCCAGCAGCAGAGCGGGGTACCACAATGAGCAGTTCTTC.

This chain joins TRBV2 and TRBJ1-6; D remains unclear. CDR3 length equals 15 residues. V was pared by 3 bases and J by 0 bases, with 6 bases between. Per the germline V gene, CDR1 is SNHLY and CDR2 is FYNNEI. This CDR3 reads CASSDRDSYNSPLHF. CDR3 in DNA: TGTGCCAGCAGTGACCGGGACTCCTATAATTCACCCCTCCACTTT.

This clone was seen many times. The genes are TRBV7-8 and TRBJ2-2; 11 bases fit TRBD2. The CDR3 has 18 residues. The trim removed 2 bases at V and 4 bases at J, leaving 9 bases unmatched. Germline V gives CDR1 SGHVS, CDR2 FQNEAQ. The CDR3 sequence is CASSLRVAGGQGTGELFF. The DNA for the CDR3 is TGTGCCAGCAGCTTAAGGGTAGCGGGAGGGCAGGGCACCGGGGAGCTGTTTTTT. The full variable domain, with the rest looked up from reference TRBV7-8 and TRBJ2-2, is GAGVSQSPRYKVAKRGQDVALRCDPISGHVSLFWYQQALGQGPEFLTYFQNEAQLDKSGLPSDRFFAERPEGSVSTLKIQRTQQEDSAVYLCASSLRVAGGQGTGELFFGEGSRLTVL.

The rearrangement links TRBV11-2 to TRBJ2-2; TRBD1 agrees at 8 bases. The germline gives CDR1 SGHAT, CDR2 FQNNGV. With 1 base clipped from V and 4 bases from J, the junction kept 8 bases outside the gene matches. The CDR3 sequence is 17 residues long. DNA of the CDR3: TGTGCCAGCAGCTTAGTAGGGCAGGGGGCGGGCACCGGGGAGCTGTTTTTT. Translating it yields CASSLVGQGAGTGELFF.

The rearrangement links TRBV27 to TRBJ2-2; tentative D call: TRBD2 (6 bases). The V and J ends lost 0 bases and 8 bases respectively, with 16 bases between them. The germline CDR1 and CDR2 sequences are MNHEY and SMNVEV (reference sequence). This CDR3 is 16 amino acids long. The CDR3 nucleotides read TGTGCCAGCAGTTTATCGCGGGGCTCAAAGACAGGGGAGCTGTTTTTT. The encoded protein is CASSLSRGSKTGELFF.

This clone was seen a handful of times. The chain carries TRBV29-1 and TRBJ2-7; tentative D call: TRBD2 (5 bases). Germline values: CDR1 SQVTM, CDR2 ANQGSEA. This CDR3 comprises 12 residues. V shed 6 bases and J shed 7 bases, with 16 bases lying between them. CDR3 coding DNA: TGCAGCGTACGGAGGCAGCACGTGGAGCAGTACTTC. Translating gives CSVRRQHVEQYF.

The chain employs TRBV28 and TRBJ1-2; 12 bases line up with TRBD1. CDR1 and CDR2 from the germline V gene are MDHEN and SYDVKM. The CDR3 is 16 residues long. V was clipped by 1 base and J by 8 bases; unmatched bases: 8. The chain's CDR3 is CASSLSPGTGGSGYTF. The DNA of the CDR3 is TGTGCCAGCAGTTTATCCCCGGGGACAGGGGGCTCGGGCTACACCTTC.

On this clone: Mismatch with germline at one junction end may stem from a read error. The chain is built from TRBV11-2 and TRBJ2-3, with 7 positions matching TRBD2. This CDR3 has 13 amino acids. Germline CDR1 reads SGHAT; CDR2 reads FQNNGV. CDR3 sequence reads: CASSHSDSSGPVF. CDR3 sequence (DNA): TGTGCCAGCAGCCACTCGGACTCTAGCGGCCCCGTTTTT.

This clone has a handful of counts. The rearrangement links TRBV27 to TRBJ1-6; 7 nucleotides match TRBD1. Unmatched junction bases numbered 8, after V lost 5 bases and J lost 7 bases. CDR3 length: 15 amino acids. Germline V gene sequence: CDR1 MNHEY, CDR2 SMNVEV (reference sequence). DNA for the CDR3: TGTGCCAGCAGTCTCTCGGGACAGATAAATTCACCCCTCCACTTT. Its translation is CASSLSGQINSPLHF.

V usage is TRBV12-3 or TRBV12-4 and J usage is TRBJ2-2; no clear D gene. The V end lost 5 bases, the J end lost 1 base, and 5 bases lay between the germline ends. This CDR3 contains 13 residues. The CDR3 spells CASSPQNTGELFF. The CDR3 nucleotides are TGTGCCAGCAGTCCGCAGAACACCGGGGAGCTGTTTTTT.

The CDR3 protein is CASSLARAGELGYEQYF. The CDR3 DNA reads as TGTGCCAGCAGTTTAGCCCGAGCGGGAGAGCTAGGATACGAGCAGTACTTC. The chain couples TRBV6-2 or TRBV6-3 to TRBJ2-7; TRBD2 agrees at 8 bases. This CDR3 is 17 amino acids long. CDR1 and CDR2 (germline): MNHEY, SVGEGT. V trimming: 4 bases; J trimming: 4 bases; junction bases outside the gene matches: 15.

J is TRBJ2-2 and V is TRBV7-3; D not certain. V was cut by 0 bases and J by 4 bases, with 9 bases left in between. There are 15 residues in the CDR3. Germline V CDR1 and CDR2: SGHTA, FQGTGA. The CDR3 loop reads CASSLTDTSTGELFF. Written as DNA, the CDR3 is TGTGCCAGCAGCTTAACTGACACCTCCACCGGGGAGCTGTTTTTT.

The chain combines TRBV7-6 with TRBJ2-2; D possibly corresponds to TRBD2 (5 bases). This CDR3 comprises 14 residues. Trimming left V 2 bases short and J 4 bases short, with 8 bases between. Germline CDR1 is SGHVS and CDR2 is FNYEAQ. CDR3 DNA: TGTGCCAGCAGCTTAAGTCGGGGCACCGGGGAGCTGTTTTTT. Its translation is CASSLSRGTGELFF. Combining the CDR3 with reference TRBV7-6 and TRBJ2-2 gives the whole variable domain GAGVSQSPRYKVTKRGQDVALRCDPISGHVSLYWYRQALGQGPEFLTYFNYEAQQDKSGLPNDRFSAERPEGSISTLTIQRTEQRDSAMYRCASSLSRGTGELFFGEGSRLTVL.

This clone is a singleton in its sample. The chain recombines TRBV5-4 with TRBJ2-2; TRBD1 aligns across 9 bases. The CDR3 is made up of 16 amino acids. Germline-derived CDR1 and CDR2 are SGHNT and YYREEE (reference sequence). J lost 8 bases, V lost 3 bases, and 11 bases had no gene match. The DNA of the CDR3 is TGTGCCAGCAGCTCTGGACAGGGGAGGTTGGAAGGGGAGCTGTTTTTT. Translating gives CASSSGQGRLEGELFF.

This rearrangement joins TRBV7-2 to TRBJ2-4; D possibly corresponds to TRBD1 (6 bases). The CDR3 runs 14 residues. Between the trimmed V and J ends, which lost 5 bases and 4 bases, there was a span of 12 bases. The germline gives CDR1 SGHTA, CDR2 FQGNSA. The CDR3 nucleotides are TGTGCCAGCAGCCGGGGACACCCTAAAAACATTCAGTACTTC. Protein product: CASSRGHPKNIQYF.

The chain recombines TRBV4-1 with TRBJ2-1, with 9 positions matching TRBD2. CDR1 is MGHRA, CDR2 YSYEKL, per germline. The CDR3 is made up of 19 amino acids. The ends lost 4 bases at V and 2 bases at J; junction bases unmatched: 15. The CDR3 region has the DNA TGCGCCAGCAGCCGCGAGGCGGGAGGGCCCCGATTGACCTACAATGAGCAGTTCTTC. This sequence encodes CASSREAGGPRLTYNEQFF.

J is TRBJ1-3 and V is TRBV27; no clear D gene. Trimming removed 0 bases at V and 3 bases at J, with 6 bases between. There are 14 residues in the CDR3. The V gene's germline CDR1 is MNHEY and CDR2 SMNVEV (reference sequence). Here the CDR3 DNA reads TGTGCCAGCAGTTTATCCTCTCATGGAAACACCATATATTTT. Its protein product is CASSLSSHGNTIYF.

The genes are TRBV2 and TRBJ1-6; no clear D. With 5 bases removed from V and 7 bases from J, the gap between germline ends came to 12 bases. This CDR3 has 14 amino acids. Germline CDR1 reads SNHLY; CDR2 reads FYNNEI. CDR3: CASSPGSRNSPLHF. The CDR3 DNA reads as TGTGCCAGCAGTCCTGGAAGCCGCAATTCACCCCTCCACTTT. Filled out from reference TRBV2 and TRBJ1-6, the complete variable domain reads EPEVTQTPSHQVTQMGQEVILRCVPISNHLYFYWYRQILGQKVEFLVSFYNNEISEKSEIFDDQFSVERPDGSNFTLKIRSTKLEDSAMYFCASSPGSRNSPLHFGNGTRLTVT.

This clone has only one observation. This chain connects TRBV29-1 to TRBJ1-4; D remains ambiguous. CDR3 length equals 14 residues. Germline CDR1 and CDR2: SQVTM and ANQGSEA. V was trimmed by 4 bases and J by 5 bases, leaving 14 bases between them. In DNA form, the CDR3 reads TGCAGCGTTGTATCGGGCGAAATAAATGAAAAACTGTTTTTT. Translated: CSVVSGEINEKLFF.

The chain combines TRBV6-2 or TRBV6-3 with TRBJ2-6; 10 bases align to TRBD2. The length of the CDR3 is 19 residues. Germline V gene data show CDR1 as MNHEY and CDR2 as SVGEGT. V gave up 3 bases and J gave up 0 bases; unmatched junction bases: 8. The CDR3 DNA reads TGTGCCAGCAGTTATTTCCGACTAGCGGGTTCCTCTGGGGCCAACGTCCTGACTTTC. This sequence encodes CASSYFRLAGSSGANVLTF.

V gene TRBV6-5 combines with J gene TRBJ2-7, with TRBD2 matching 9 bases. Germline CDR1 MNHEY, CDR2 SVGAGI. The trim removed 7 bases at V and 5 bases at J, leaving 9 bases unmatched. The CDR3 sequence is 14 residues long. As DNA, the CDR3 is TGTGCCAGCACTTTGGCGGGGGGGCCCCACGAGCAGTACTTC. Translating gives CASTLAGGPHEQYF.

The gene calls are TRBV2 and TRBJ2-1, with TRBD2 matching 7 bases. This CDR3 region has 16 residues. Germline CDR1 and CDR2: SNHLY and FYNNEI. The J segment lost 4 bases and the V segment lost 6 bases, leaving 12 bases of the junction unmatched. The CDR3 region is CASRGPQAGLYNEQFF. In DNA form, the CDR3 reads TGTGCCAGCAGAGGTCCTCAAGCGGGACTTTACAATGAGCAGTTCTTC. Complete variable domain (other parts from reference TRBV2 and TRBJ2-1): EPEVTQTPSHQVTQMGQEVILRCVPISNHLYFYWYRQILGQKVEFLVSFYNNEISEKSEIFDDQFSVERPDGSNFTLKIRSTKLEDSAMYFCASRGPQAGLYNEQFFGPGTRLTVL.

J is TRBJ2-7 and V is TRBV7-8, with 9 bases that match TRBD2. Germline CDR1 and CDR2: SGHVS and FQNEAQ. The CDR3 loop spans 13 amino acids. Trimming at V came to 5 bases and at J to 6 bases, leaving 5 bases not matched to a gene. CDR3 in amino acids: CASSAGTSLEQYF. The CDR3 nucleotides read TGTGCCAGCAGCGCGGGGACTAGCCTCGAGCAGTACTTC.

The table lists this clone with a count of one. The chain carries TRBV6-2 or TRBV6-3 and TRBJ1-3; D not resolved. Germline loops: CDR1 MNHEY, CDR2 SVGEGT. The CDR3 extends over 15 amino acids. Trimming pared 1 base from V and 0 bases from J, leaving 7 bases between. This CDR3 reads CASSYLDGSGNTIYF. The CDR3 nucleotides read TGTGCCAGCAGTTACTTGGACGGCTCTGGAAACACCATATATTTT.